This TCR beta chain was observed in a study of shared clonotypes between healthy human individuals. Turning to the study itself: With ages of 18 to 49, the donors were two women and a few men.

Here immunoSEQ multiplex PCR was the method, and the copy in TCRdb shows in-frame clones only, minus some. Found here are about 1.5 million clones, roughly 97% of them singletons; the top ten hold about 1.2%. This CDR3 spans 16 amino acids. From germline, CDR1 is KGHSH and CDR2 LQKENI. V was pared by 2 bases and J by 1 base, with 14 bases between. The sequence was obtained from a man aged 25 to 40 in good health. The chain uses TRBV18 and TRBJ1-1, with D possibly matching TRBD1 (5 bases). Specimen: naive CD4+ T cells sorted from blood. This sample's subset: CD45RA+ positively selected. The CDR3 DNA reads as TGTGCCAGCTCACCATTCGCGGCGGGGACGAACACTGAAGCTTTCTTT. It yields the protein CASSPFAAGTNTEAFF.